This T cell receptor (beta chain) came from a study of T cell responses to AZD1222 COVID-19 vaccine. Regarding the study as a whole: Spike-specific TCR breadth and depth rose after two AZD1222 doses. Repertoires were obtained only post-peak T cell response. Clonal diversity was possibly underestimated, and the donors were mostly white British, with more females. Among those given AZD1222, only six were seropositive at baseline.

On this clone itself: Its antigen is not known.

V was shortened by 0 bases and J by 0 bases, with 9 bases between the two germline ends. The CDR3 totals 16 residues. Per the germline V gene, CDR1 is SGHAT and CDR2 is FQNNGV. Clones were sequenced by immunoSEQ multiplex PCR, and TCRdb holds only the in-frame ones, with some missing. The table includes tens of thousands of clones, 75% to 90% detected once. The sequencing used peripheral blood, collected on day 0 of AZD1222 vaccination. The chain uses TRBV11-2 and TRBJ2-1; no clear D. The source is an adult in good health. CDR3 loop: CASSLDGVRSYNEQFF. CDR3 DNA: TGTGCCAGCAGCTTAGATGGGGTGCGCTCCTACAATGAGCAGTTCTTC.